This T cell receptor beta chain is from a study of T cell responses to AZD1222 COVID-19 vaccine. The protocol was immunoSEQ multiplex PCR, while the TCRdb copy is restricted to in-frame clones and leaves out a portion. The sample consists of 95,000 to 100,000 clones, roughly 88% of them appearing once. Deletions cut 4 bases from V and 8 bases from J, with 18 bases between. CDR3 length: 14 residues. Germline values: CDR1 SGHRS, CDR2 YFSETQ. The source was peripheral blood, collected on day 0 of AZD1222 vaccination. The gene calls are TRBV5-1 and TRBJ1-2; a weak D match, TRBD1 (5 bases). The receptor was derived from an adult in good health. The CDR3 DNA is TGCGCCAGCAGCCCAAGGACACATGCAGGCGGCTACACCTTC. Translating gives CASSPRTHAGGYTF.